The 9 T cell receptor beta chains below come from one sample, sequenced in a study of graft-versus-host responses after intestinal transplantation. Assay: immunoSEQ multiplex PCR; the TCRdb copy retains only in-frame clones and omits some. The sample yields fewer than 100,000 clones, more than 70% seen once. The sample here was PBMCs, taken 255 days after intestinal transplant. These receptors all come from a human patient who received an intestinal transplant, so some T cells may come from the graft donor.

This clone was picked up a small number of times. V is TRBV9 and J is TRBJ2-3; TRBD1 matches at 10 bases. After removal of 0 bases from V and 1 base from J, the junction contained 2 bases not matched to a gene. Germline CDR1 and CDR2: SGDLS and YYNGEE. This CDR3 has 16 residues. The CDR3 sequence: CASSVAGTGGTDTQYF. CDR3 in DNA: TGTGCCAGCAGCGTAGCGGGGACAGGGGGCACAGATACGCAGTATTTT.

This rearrangement joins TRBV2 to TRBJ2-1; perhaps D is TRBD1 or TRBD2 (6 bases each). This CDR3 comprises 13 residues. Germline V lookup: CDR1 SNHLY, CDR2 FYNNEI. With 7 bases removed from V and 10 bases from J, the gap between germline ends came to 17 bases. CDR3 in amino acids: CASITGGPGEQFF. For the CDR3, the DNA is TGTGCCAGCATCACCGGGGGCCCTGGGGAGCAGTTCTTC.

V and J are TRBV7-8 and TRBJ1-2; 8 nucleotides line up with TRBD1. The CDR3 is 14 amino acids. The germline gives CDR1 SGHVS, CDR2 FQNEAQ. The V gene end was trimmed by 5 bases and the J gene end by 2 bases; junction bases not matched to a gene: 4. As DNA, the CDR3 is TGTGCCAGCAGCCCGGGACAGGACAACTATGGCTACACCTTC. Translated: CASSPGQDNYGYTF.

The rearrangement links TRBV15 to TRBJ2-7; the D call may be TRBD1 or TRBD2 (6 bases each). Deletions cut 8 bases from V and 6 bases from J, with 20 bases between. CDR3 length: 14 amino acids. CDR1 LNHNV and CDR2 YYDKDF come from the germline V gene (reference sequence). DNA for the CDR3: TGTGCCACCGGTTTGGGGGGCAGTTCGAGCGAGCAGTACTTC. It codes for CATGLGGSSSEQYF.

This chain connects TRBV2 to TRBJ1-1, with 10 bases identical to TRBD1. Germline lookup yields CDR1 SNHLY and CDR2 FYNNEI. The CDR3 covers 15 residues. V shed 5 bases, J shed 0 bases, and the junction held 3 bases outside the gene matches. The CDR3 sequence is CASSRDRGMNTEAFF. The CDR3, as DNA: TGTGCCAGCAGTCGGGACAGGGGAATGAACACTGAAGCTTTCTTT.

The genes are TRBV29-1 and TRBJ2-7; 7 bases agree with TRBD1. With V trimmed by 6 bases and J by 0 bases, 8 bases remained unmatched. Per germline, CDR1 SQVTM and CDR2 ANQGSEA. The CDR3 consists of 14 residues. The CDR3 coding sequence is TGCAGCGTCGCAGGGGGACACCTCTCCTACGAGCAGTACTTC. Its protein is CSVAGGHLSYEQYF.

V gene TRBV7-2 combines with J gene TRBJ2-3; TRBD1 might be the D (6 bases). Germline V gene data show CDR1 as SGHTA and CDR2 as FQGNSA. With 4 bases removed from V and 4 bases from J, the gap between germline ends came to 15 bases. The CDR3 is 15 residues long. CDR3 sequence reads: CASSSTGPGADTQYF. The CDR3 coding sequence is TGTGCCAGCAGCTCGACAGGACCCGGGGCAGATACGCAGTATTTT.

This clone was seen only a few times. The genes are TRBV5-6 and TRBJ2-5, with TRBD1 matching over 7 bases. The CDR3 is made up of 14 amino acids. Germline CDR1 and CDR2: SGHDT and YYEEEE. V lost 4 bases, J lost 6 bases, and 9 bases stayed unmatched. CDR3 nucleotides: TGTGCCAGCAGCCTCGACAGGGCTCTAAAGACCCAGTACTTC. This gives the protein CASSLDRALKTQYF.

CDR3 amino acids: CASSSPGQGSEKLFF. Written as DNA, the CDR3 is TGTGCCAGCAGCTCGCCGGGACAGGGGTCTGAAAAACTGTTTTTT. This rearrangement joins TRBV11-2 to TRBJ1-4; TRBD1 matches at 10 bases. In germline, CDR1 is SGHAT, CDR2 FQNNGV. V trimming: 4 bases; J trimming: 7 bases; junction bases outside the gene matches: 6. This CDR3 has 15 residues. The full variable domain, in which reference TRBV11-2 and TRBJ1-4 provide the parts outside the CDR3, is EAGVAQSPRYKIIEKRQSVAFWCNPISGHATLYWYQQILGQGPKLLIQFQNNGVVDDSQLPKDRFSAERLKGVDSTLKIQPAKLEDSAVYLCASSSPGQGSEKLFFGSGTQLSVL.